This T cell receptor (beta chain) was recorded in a study of T cells in Graves' hyperthyroidism and ophthalmopathy. The diagnoses drew upon clinical symptoms, serum thyroxine and TRAb, thyroid ultrasound and orbital computed tomography. From RNA transcripts, TCR beta CDR3 regions were amplified. In the first-round RT-PCR of the TCR CDR3, the HTBI primer set was used. Each CDR3 protein gets one entry after TCRdb re-called the multiplex PCR reads with MiXCR. The profile shows fewer than 900,000 distinct CDR3 sequences, 18% of them singletons. This CDR3 is 15 amino acids long. Trimming took 5 bases from V and 0 from J, leaving 11 bases between them. CDR1 and CDR2 from the germline V gene are MNHEY and SVGEGT.

This sequence originates from a woman between 45 and 60 years old with Graves' hyperthyroidism that later progressed to Graves' ophthalmopathy. The sequencing sample was made of blood. V and J are TRBV6-2 or TRBV6-3 and TRBJ1-3, with D hard to call. In DNA form, the CDR3 reads TGTGCCAGCAGTGGAAGAGGGTCCTCTGGAAACACCATATATTTT. Translating it yields CASSGRGSSGNTIYF.